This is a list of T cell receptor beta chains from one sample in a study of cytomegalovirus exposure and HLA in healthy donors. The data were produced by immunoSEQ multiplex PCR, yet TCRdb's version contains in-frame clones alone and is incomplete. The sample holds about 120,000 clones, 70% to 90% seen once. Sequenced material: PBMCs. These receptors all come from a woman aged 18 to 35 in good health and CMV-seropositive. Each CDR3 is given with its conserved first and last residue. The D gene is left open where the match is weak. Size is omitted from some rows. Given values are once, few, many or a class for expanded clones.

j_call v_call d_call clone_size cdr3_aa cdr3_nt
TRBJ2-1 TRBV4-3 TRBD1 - CASSQDYGQGGYNEQFF TGCGCCAGCAGCCAAGATTACGGACAGGGAGGCTACAATGAGCAGTTCTTC
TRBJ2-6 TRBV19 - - CASSIAVSGANVLTF TGTGCCAGTAGTATAGCGGTCTCTGGGGCCAACGTCCTGACTTTC
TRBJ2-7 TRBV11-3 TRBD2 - CASSLRPGLVYEQYF TGTGCCAGCAGCTTGCGTCCGGGACTAGTTTACGAGCAGTACTTC
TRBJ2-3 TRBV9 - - CASSLTQSALTDTQYF TGTGCCAGCTCCCTGACTCAGTCAGCACTCACAGATACGCAGTATTTT
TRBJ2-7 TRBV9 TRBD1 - CASSPWDSSYEQYF TGTGCCAGCAGCCCCTGGGACAGCTCCTACGAGCAGTACTTC
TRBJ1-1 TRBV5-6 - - CASTLGPDLNTEAFF TGTGCCAGCACCCTGGGGCCAGACCTGAACACTGAAGCTTTCTTT
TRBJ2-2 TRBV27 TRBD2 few CASSPGTSTGELFF TGTGCCAGCAGTCCCGGGACTAGTACCGGGGAGCTGTTTTTT
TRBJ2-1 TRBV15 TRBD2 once CATSRGRAITSGRLNEQFF TGTGCCACCAGCAGAGGACGGGCGATTACTAGCGGGAGACTCAATGAGCAGTTCTTC
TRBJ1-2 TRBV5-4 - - CASSLPGEYGYTF TGTGCCAGCAGCTTGCCAGGGGAATATGGCTACACCTTC
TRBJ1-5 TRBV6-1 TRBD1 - CASSEYLRTGKRNQPQHF TGTGCCAGCAGTGAATATCTTAGGACAGGGAAGCGGAATCAGCCCCAGCATTTT
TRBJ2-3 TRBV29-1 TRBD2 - CSVLLAGTDTQYF TGCAGCGTCCTCCTAGCGGGGACAGATACGCAGTATTTT
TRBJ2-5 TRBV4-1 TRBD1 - CASSQDPPWGTGEGETQYF TGCGCCAGCAGCCAAGATCCTCCTTGGGGGACAGGGGAAGGTGAGACCCAGTACTTC
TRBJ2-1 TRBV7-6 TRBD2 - CASSYRTSGSYNEQFF TGTGCCAGCAGCTACAGGACTAGCGGGAGCTACAATGAGCAGTTCTTC